This TCR beta chain was recovered during a study of blood T cell repertoires in COVID-19. About the research overall: Sites across the United States, Italy and Spain contributed samples from acute and convalescent COVID-19.

Clinical history as reported by participants underpinned cohort assignment. Sequencing was performed with immunoSEQ multiplex PCR; in TCRdb, only in-frame clones are kept and a portion is missing. The data hold 250,000 or so clones, with 87% observed a single time. Germline V lookup: CDR1 SGHAT, CDR2 FQNNGV. The CDR3 is 15 amino acids. V was clipped by 0 bases and J by 0 bases, with 8 bases between them. The sequence was obtained from a man aged 30 to 39 who had recovered from COVID-19. Input material: PBMCs or T cells enriched from blood (not recorded which). The gene calls are TRBV11-2 and TRBJ1-2; D gene uncertain. The CDR3 loop reads CASSLDRIANYGYTF. The CDR3 DNA sequence: TGTGCCAGCAGCTTAGATCGTATAGCTAACTATGGCTACACCTTC.